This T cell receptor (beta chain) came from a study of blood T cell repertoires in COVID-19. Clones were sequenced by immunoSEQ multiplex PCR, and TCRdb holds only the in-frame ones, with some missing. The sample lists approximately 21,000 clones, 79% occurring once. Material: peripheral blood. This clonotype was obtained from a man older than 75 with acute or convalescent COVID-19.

In DNA, the CDR3 is TGTGCCACCAGCAGCGGGACAGGGGGACGAGAGACCCAGTACTTC. Its translation is CATSSGTGGRETQYF. This sequence joins TRBV15 and TRBJ2-5, with TRBD1 matching 11 bases. The CDR3 has 15 residues. Per the germline V gene, CDR1 is LNHNV and CDR2 is YYDKDF (reference sequence). The junction had 4 bases not matched to a gene; V was cut back by 3 bases and J by 4 bases.